The 21 T cell receptor beta chains below were found in one sample sequenced in a study of shared clonotypes between healthy human individuals. CD45RO-negative, CCR7-selected cells formed the naive CD8 fraction, which excluded terminally differentiated effector memory CD45RA+ cells. Clones were read by immunoSEQ multiplex PCR, and TCRdb kept only the in-frame ones, dropping some. Here the sample spans about 1,800,000 clones, approximately 94% being singletons. Sequenced material: naive CD8+ T cells sorted from blood. All receptors come from a man between 18 and 35 years old in good health.

A single count supports this clone. The gene calls are TRBV11-2 and TRBJ2-7; 9 nucleotides agree with TRBD1. From germline, CDR1 is SGHAT and CDR2 FQNNGV. V shed 5 bases and J 3 bases; nucleotides not matched to a gene: 11. The CDR3 is 16 amino acids. For the CDR3, the DNA is TGTGCCAGCAGCGAACTCGGGACAGGGACGAGCTACGAGCAGTACTTC. This encodes CASSELGTGTSYEQYF.

This sequence joins TRBV6-5 and TRBJ2-3; D might be TRBD2 (6 bases). Germline V gives CDR1 MNHEY, CDR2 SVGAGI. Between the trimmed V and J ends, which lost 5 bases and 2 bases, there was a span of 8 bases. This CDR3 comprises 13 residues. CDR3 residues: CASSQRATDTQYF. The CDR3 region has the DNA TGTGCCAGCAGTCAGCGGGCCACAGATACGCAGTATTTT.

V is TRBV6-6 and J is TRBJ1-1; no clear D gene. Per germline, CDR1 MNHNY and CDR2 SVGAGI (reference sequence). V shed 2 bases and J shed 6 bases, with 7 bases lying between them. CDR3 length equals 12 residues. As DNA, the CDR3 is TGTGCCAGCAGTTACGGGGAATCTGAAGCTTTCTTT. It specifies CASSYGESEAFF.

The rearrangement uses TRBV7-9 and TRBJ2-7; 11 positions agree with TRBD2. V lost 5 bases to trimming and J lost 2 bases; unmatched junction nucleotides: 8. The CDR3 spans 16 residues. Germline V gene data show CDR1 as SEHNR and CDR2 as FQNEAQ (reference sequence). In DNA, the CDR3 is TGTGCCAGCAGCCCCCATAGCGGGAGGGCCGCCTACGAGCAGTACTTC. Protein product: CASSPHSGRAAYEQYF. Based on the CDR3 plus reference TRBV7-9 and TRBJ2-7, the full variable domain is DTGVSQNPRHKITKRGQNVTFRCDPISEHNRLYWYRQTLGQGPEFLTYFQNEAQLEKSRLLSDRFSAERPKGSFSTLEIQRTEQGDSAMYLCASSPHSGRAAYEQYFGPGTRLTVT.

As concerns this clone: This specimen includes other DNA sequences encoding the same CDR3. This CDR3 is CASSLEGYEQYF. The CDR3 DNA is TGTGCCAGCAGTTTAGAGGGATACGAGCAGTACTTC. The chain recombines TRBV27 with TRBJ2-7, with a weak D call TRBD2 (5 bases). This CDR3 has 12 residues. V shed 2 bases and J shed 4 bases, with 6 bases lying between them. The V gene's germline CDR1 is MNHEY and CDR2 SMNVEV (reference sequence).

The V gene is TRBV5-6, the J gene TRBJ2-7, with TRBD1 matching over 7 bases. V trimming: 0 bases; J trimming: 3 bases; junction bases outside the gene matches: 3. The germline gives CDR1 SGHDT, CDR2 YYEEEE. This CDR3 region has 14 residues. As DNA, the CDR3 is TGTGCCAGCAGCTTGGCGGACAGGATCTACGAGCAGTACTTC. This translates into CASSLADRIYEQYF.

Concerning this clone itself: The same CDR3 is also encoded by other DNA sequences in this sample. The rearrangement joins TRBV7-9 to TRBJ2-7, with a tentative D call TRBD1 (6 bases). CDR1 is SEHNR, CDR2 FQNEAQ, per germline (reference sequence). Trimming took off 8 bases at V and 3 bases at J, with 8 bases between the two ends. There are 11 residues in the CDR3. Here the CDR3 reads CASGGGYEQYF. CDR3 nucleotides: TGTGCCAGCGGGGGCGGCTACGAGCAGTACTTC.

This chain uses TRBV27 with TRBJ1-5; TRBD1 matches 10 bases. From germline, CDR1 is MNHEY and CDR2 SMNVEV (reference sequence). This CDR3 spans 15 amino acids. J lost 6 bases, V lost 5 bases, and 7 bases had no gene match. CDR3: CASSPGTGVVQPQHF. The DNA of the CDR3 is TGTGCCAGCAGTCCTGGGACAGGGGTCGTTCAGCCCCAGCATTTT.

About this clone: This sample also contains other DNA sequences that code for the same CDR3. The J gene is TRBJ2-7, the V gene TRBV6-5; no clear D gene. Trimming stripped 2 bases from V and 0 bases from J, with 5 bases between. CDR1 and CDR2 (germline): MNHEY, SVGAGI. The CDR3 runs to 13 residues. CDR3 amino acids: CASSYVSSYEQYF. The CDR3, as DNA: TGTGCCAGCAGTTACGTCAGCTCCTACGAGCAGTACTTC.

J is TRBJ1-3 and V is TRBV6-1; D ambiguous. Germline assignment: CDR1 MNHNS and CDR2 SASEGT. The V gene lost 4 bases and the J gene lost 4 bases, with 11 bases spanning the gap. The CDR3 is 14 residues long. Here the CDR3 DNA reads TGTGCCAGCAGTGTCACAGTGGTCGGAAACACCATATATTTT. Protein sequence: CASSVTVVGNTIYF.

The chain uses TRBV28 and TRBJ1-4, with D possibly matching TRBD1 (5 bases). Germline loops: CDR1 MDHEN, CDR2 SYDVKM. CDR3 length: 12 amino acids. Trimming left V 4 bases short and J 8 bases short, with 8 bases between. The CDR3 loop reads CASSWGEEKLFF. The CDR3 DNA reads as TGTGCCAGCAGTTGGGGCGAAGAAAAACTGTTTTTT.

To note about this clone: Other DNA sequences of this sample code for an identical CDR3. The chain uses TRBV11-2 and TRBJ2-7; 8 bases match TRBD1. This CDR3 region has 14 residues. V lost 1 base and J lost 2; bases outside the gene matches: 1. The germline V gene encodes CDR1 SGHAT and CDR2 FQNNGV. The CDR3 here is CASSLGTGPYEQYF. The CDR3 DNA follows: TGTGCCAGCAGCTTAGGGACAGGGCCCTACGAGCAGTACTTC.

V and J are TRBV29-1 and TRBJ2-5; D gene unclear. The V gene lost 6 bases and the J gene lost 1 base, with 9 bases spanning the gap. The length of the CDR3 is 12 residues. Germline V gene lookup returns CDR1 SQVTM and CDR2 ANQGSEA. The CDR3 protein is CSVPRAQETQYF. DNA for the CDR3: TGCAGCGTCCCTAGGGCCCAAGAGACCCAGTACTTC.

The gene calls are TRBV2 and TRBJ2-7; D is unresolved. Germline CDR1 is SNHLY and CDR2 is FYNNEI. The CDR3 loop spans 12 amino acids. V lost 9 bases, J lost 2 bases, and 11 bases lay in between. The CDR3 coding sequence is TGTGCCAGTTATGGAGATGCCTACGAGCAGTACTTC. Translated, it gives CASYGDAYEQYF. Using reference TRBV2 and TRBJ2-7 for the parts outside the CDR3, the full variable domain is EPEVTQTPSHQVTQMGQEVILRCVPISNHLYFYWYRQILGQKVEFLVSFYNNEISEKSEIFDDQFSVERPDGSNFTLKIRSTKLEDSAMYFCASYGDAYEQYFGPGTRLTVT.

About this clone: Additional DNA sequences in this sample encode the identical CDR3. The CDR3 here is CAWSSGTGSYEQYF. CDR3 coding DNA: TGTGCCTGGTCCTCCGGGACAGGGTCCTACGAGCAGTACTTC. The V gene is TRBV30, the J gene TRBJ2-7, with 9 bases matching TRBD1. J was trimmed by 1 base and V by 5 bases; bases with no gene match: 6. The CDR3 has 14 amino acids. CDR1 and CDR2 (germline): GTSNPN, SVGIG (reference sequence). Combining the CDR3 with reference TRBV30 and TRBJ2-7 gives the whole variable domain SQTIHQWPATLVQPVGSPLSLECTVEGTSNPNLYWYRQAAGRGLQLLFYSVGIGQISSEVPQNLSASRPQDRQFILSSKKLLLSDSGFYLCAWSSGTGSYEQYFGPGTRLTVT.

This chain's CDR3 is CASSFGLAGGKNTGELFF. The CDR3, as DNA: TGTGCCAGCAGCTTTGGACTAGCGGGAGGTAAAAACACCGGGGAGCTGTTTTTT. The gene calls are TRBV7-2 and TRBJ2-2, with 14 positions matching TRBD2. Germline V gene lookup returns CDR1 SGHTA and CDR2 FQGNSA. The CDR3 is made up of 18 amino acids. Trimming took 3 bases from V and 2 from J; bases not matched to a gene: 5.

The chain recombines TRBV19 with TRBJ2-7; TRBD1 matches 8 bases. The V gene end was trimmed by 3 bases and the J gene end by 5 bases; junction bases not matched to a gene: 6. The CDR3 has 14 amino acids. From germline, CDR1 is LNHDA and CDR2 SQIVND (reference sequence). CDR3 residues: CASSMWTGFDEQYF. In DNA, the CDR3 is TGTGCCAGTAGTATGTGGACAGGGTTTGACGAGCAGTACTTC.

The chain has TRBV4-3 and TRBJ2-3; a possible D gene is TRBD2 (6 bases). The CDR3 totals 16 residues. Trimming removed 1 base at V and 0 bases at J, with 11 bases between. Germline loops: CDR1 LGHNA, CDR2 YSLEER. The CDR3 loop reads CASSQGTGVSTDTQYF. The CDR3 region has the DNA TGCGCCAGCAGCCAAGGGACGGGGGTGAGCACAGATACGCAGTATTTT.

J is TRBJ1-1 and V is TRBV11-2; D ambiguous. Germline CDR1 is SGHAT and CDR2 is FQNNGV. The V end lost 5 bases, the J end lost 5 bases, and 27 bases lay between the germline ends. The CDR3 loop spans 18 amino acids. This CDR3 is CASSTSGSFRGVETEAFF. As DNA, the CDR3 is TGTGCCAGCAGCACTAGCGGTAGTTTTCGGGGAGTGGAGACTGAAGCTTTCTTT. Variable domain in full (rest from reference TRBV11-2 and TRBJ1-1): EAGVAQSPRYKIIEKRQSVAFWCNPISGHATLYWYQQILGQGPKLLIQFQNNGVVDDSQLPKDRFSAERLKGVDSTLKIQPAKLEDSAVYLCASSTSGSFRGVETEAFFGQGTRLTVV.

J is TRBJ1-4 and V is TRBV6-5; unclear D gene. Germline assignment: CDR1 MNHEY and CDR2 SVGAGI. V lost 5 bases and J lost 8, with 15 bases in between. The CDR3 is 14 residues long. The CDR3 bases are TGTGCCAGCAGTATGATTTCAATAGACGAAAAACTGTTTTTT. This sequence encodes CASSMISIDEKLFF.

CDR3 DNA: TGCGCCAGCAGCCAAGAAATAGGGGGGGACGGTTATGGCTACACCTTC. Encoded protein: CASSQEIGGDGYGYTF. The chain combines TRBV4-3 with TRBJ1-2, with TRBD1 as a possible D gene (6 bases). Germline V CDR1 and CDR2: LGHNA, YSLEER. The V end lost 0 bases, the J end lost 5 bases, and 16 bases lay between the germline ends. The CDR3 has 16 residues.